The 11 T cell receptor beta chains presented below share a single source sample, sequenced in a study of blood T cell repertoires in COVID-19 (dated by TCRdb to 2018 to 2021). The method behind the library was the immunoSEQ multiplex PCR assay. TCRdb's version of the immuneACCESS table is confined to in-frame rearrangements and falls short of the full clone set. An unresolved V gene accounts for under half of the shortfall where checked; the remainder is of unknown origin. This sample is represented by fewer than 200,000 clones; less than 90% of them were singletons. The ten largest clonotypes hold 4.4% of the sample. The sequencing sample was made of PBMCs or T cells enriched from blood (not recorded which). The receptor set was obtained from a woman between 45 and 65 years old who had recovered from COVID-19.

The genes are TRBV7-6 and TRBJ2-1; TRBD2 agrees at 10 bases. V trimming: 8 bases; J trimming: 0 bases; junction bases outside the gene matches: 13. Germline V gene data show CDR1 as SGHVS and CDR2 as FNYEAQ. This CDR3 comprises 18 residues. CDR3 sequence (DNA): TGTGCCAGCGGCCGAGAAAGCGGGAGGGCCGCCTCCTACAATGAGCAGTTCTTC. Its translation: CASGRESGRAASYNEQFF.

This rearrangement joins TRBV18 to TRBJ1-2, with D tentatively TRBD1 (5 bases). Trimming removed 0 bases from V and 7 bases from J, with 15 bases in between. Germline-derived CDR1 and CDR2 are KGHSH and LQKENI. This CDR3 has 15 amino acids. The CDR3 DNA reads as TGTGCCAGCTCACCACCGTCTCGGGGACTCTCTGGCTACACCTTC. Amino acid sequence: CASSPPSRGLSGYTF.

Notes on this clone: The junction departs from the called germline gene at one end, perhaps through a read error. The V gene is TRBV28, the J gene TRBJ2-5, with TRBD1 as a possible D gene (6 bases). CDR1 is MDHEN, CDR2 SYDVKM, per germline. This CDR3 is built from 12 residues. The chain's CDR3 is CASSLQTGTGNF. The CDR3 DNA sequence: TGTGCCAGCAGTTTGCAGACAGGTACTGGGAACTTC. Supplemented by reference TRBV28 and TRBJ2-5, the full variable domain reads DVKVTQSSRYLVKRTGEKVFLECVQDMDHENMFWYRQDPGLGLRLIYFSYDVKMKEKGDIPEGYSVSREKKERFSLILESASTNQTSMYLCASSLQTGTGNFGPGTRLLVL.

The rearrangement links TRBV7-2 to TRBJ1-4, with 7 bases aligning to TRBD1. Germline trimming cut 5 bases from V and 7 bases from J; bases unmatched to any gene: 7. CDR3 length: 14 amino acids. Germline V gives CDR1 SGHTA, CDR2 FQGNSA. The CDR3 sequence is CASSPDRESEKLFF. The CDR3 DNA reads TGTGCCAGCAGCCCTGACAGGGAGAGTGAAAAACTGTTTTTT.

This clone was detected only a few times. The V and J genes are TRBV27 and TRBJ1-1; the match to TRBD1 covers 9 bases. J gave up 5 bases and V 7 bases, and 11 bases lay outside the gene matches. CDR3 size: 15 residues. Germline values: CDR1 MNHEY, CDR2 SMNVEV (reference sequence). The CDR3 spells CASTGTGLFKTEAFF. The CDR3 bases are TGTGCCAGCACGGGGACAGGGTTATTTAAGACTGAAGCTTTCTTT.

The rearrangement joins TRBV9 to TRBJ2-5; TRBD2 is a possible D gene (6 bases). Germline assignment: CDR1 SGDLS and CDR2 YYNGEE. With 0 bases removed from V and 5 bases from J, the gap between germline ends came to 14 bases. There are 15 residues in the CDR3. The CDR3 DNA follows: TGTGCCAGCAGCGTAGGGATCGGGAGCCAGGAGACCCAGTACTTC. As protein: CASSVGIGSQETQYF.

The rearrangement joins TRBV7-5 to TRBJ2-7; the listed D gene, TRBD2, was not tested against the DNA. TRBV7-5 is labeled a pseudogene. The CDR3 is 15 residues long. The CDR3 nucleotides are TGTGTCAGAAGCTTATTTGAAGCGTACTCCTACGAGCAGTACGTC. Encoded protein: CVRSLFEAYSYEQYV.

V and J are TRBV2 and TRBJ2-5; weak D call: TRBD2 (6 bases). Germline values: CDR1 SNHLY, CDR2 FYNNEI. This CDR3 comprises 13 residues. Between the trimmed V and J ends, which lost 7 bases and 4 bases, there was a span of 13 bases. CDR3 nucleotides: TGTGCCAGCAAAGGGGACGGGGGAGAGACCCAGTACTTC. As protein: CASKGDGGETQYF. Together with reference TRBV2 and TRBJ2-5, the CDR3 gives the full variable domain: EPEVTQTPSHQVTQMGQEVILRCVPISNHLYFYWYRQILGQKVEFLVSFYNNEISEKSEIFDDQFSVERPDGSNFTLKIRSTKLEDSAMYFCASKGDGGETQYFGPGTRLLVL.

The chain carries TRBV5-1 and TRBJ1-2; TRBD1 might be the D (5 bases). V was trimmed by 0 bases and J by 4 bases, leaving 13 bases between them. This CDR3 has 15 residues. Germline V lookup: CDR1 SGHRS, CDR2 YFSETQ. For the CDR3, the DNA is TGCGCCAGCAGCTTGGTTGGCAGGGAGGGCTATGGCTACACCTTC. Translating gives CASSLVGREGYGYTF.

The J gene is TRBJ2-1, the V gene TRBV30; D is undetermined. Trimming removed 4 bases from V and 0 bases from J, with 7 bases in between. This CDR3 spans 13 amino acids. The V gene's germline CDR1 is GTSNPN and CDR2 SVGIG (reference sequence). The CDR3 reads CAWMPGSYNEQFF. The DNA for the CDR3 is TGTGCCTGGATGCCGGGCTCCTACAATGAGCAGTTCTTC. Drawing the rest from reference TRBV30 and TRBJ2-1, the complete variable domain is SQTIHQWPATLVQPVGSPLSLECTVEGTSNPNLYWYRQAAGRGLQLLFYSVGIGQISSEVPQNLSASRPQDRQFILSSKKLLLSDSGFYLCAWMPGSYNEQFFGPGTRLTVL.

The chain has TRBV7-9 and TRBJ2-7; 10 bases match TRBD1. The CDR3 contains 19 residues. The V and J ends lost 4 bases and 6 bases, in that order; junction bases with no gene match: 21. CDR1 and CDR2 (germline): SEHNR, FQNEAQ (reference sequence). This chain's CDR3 is CASSSPKAPGTGDTGEQYV. The CDR3 nucleotides are TGTGCCAGCAGCTCCCCGAAAGCTCCCGGGACAGGGGATACGGGCGAGCAGTACGTC.